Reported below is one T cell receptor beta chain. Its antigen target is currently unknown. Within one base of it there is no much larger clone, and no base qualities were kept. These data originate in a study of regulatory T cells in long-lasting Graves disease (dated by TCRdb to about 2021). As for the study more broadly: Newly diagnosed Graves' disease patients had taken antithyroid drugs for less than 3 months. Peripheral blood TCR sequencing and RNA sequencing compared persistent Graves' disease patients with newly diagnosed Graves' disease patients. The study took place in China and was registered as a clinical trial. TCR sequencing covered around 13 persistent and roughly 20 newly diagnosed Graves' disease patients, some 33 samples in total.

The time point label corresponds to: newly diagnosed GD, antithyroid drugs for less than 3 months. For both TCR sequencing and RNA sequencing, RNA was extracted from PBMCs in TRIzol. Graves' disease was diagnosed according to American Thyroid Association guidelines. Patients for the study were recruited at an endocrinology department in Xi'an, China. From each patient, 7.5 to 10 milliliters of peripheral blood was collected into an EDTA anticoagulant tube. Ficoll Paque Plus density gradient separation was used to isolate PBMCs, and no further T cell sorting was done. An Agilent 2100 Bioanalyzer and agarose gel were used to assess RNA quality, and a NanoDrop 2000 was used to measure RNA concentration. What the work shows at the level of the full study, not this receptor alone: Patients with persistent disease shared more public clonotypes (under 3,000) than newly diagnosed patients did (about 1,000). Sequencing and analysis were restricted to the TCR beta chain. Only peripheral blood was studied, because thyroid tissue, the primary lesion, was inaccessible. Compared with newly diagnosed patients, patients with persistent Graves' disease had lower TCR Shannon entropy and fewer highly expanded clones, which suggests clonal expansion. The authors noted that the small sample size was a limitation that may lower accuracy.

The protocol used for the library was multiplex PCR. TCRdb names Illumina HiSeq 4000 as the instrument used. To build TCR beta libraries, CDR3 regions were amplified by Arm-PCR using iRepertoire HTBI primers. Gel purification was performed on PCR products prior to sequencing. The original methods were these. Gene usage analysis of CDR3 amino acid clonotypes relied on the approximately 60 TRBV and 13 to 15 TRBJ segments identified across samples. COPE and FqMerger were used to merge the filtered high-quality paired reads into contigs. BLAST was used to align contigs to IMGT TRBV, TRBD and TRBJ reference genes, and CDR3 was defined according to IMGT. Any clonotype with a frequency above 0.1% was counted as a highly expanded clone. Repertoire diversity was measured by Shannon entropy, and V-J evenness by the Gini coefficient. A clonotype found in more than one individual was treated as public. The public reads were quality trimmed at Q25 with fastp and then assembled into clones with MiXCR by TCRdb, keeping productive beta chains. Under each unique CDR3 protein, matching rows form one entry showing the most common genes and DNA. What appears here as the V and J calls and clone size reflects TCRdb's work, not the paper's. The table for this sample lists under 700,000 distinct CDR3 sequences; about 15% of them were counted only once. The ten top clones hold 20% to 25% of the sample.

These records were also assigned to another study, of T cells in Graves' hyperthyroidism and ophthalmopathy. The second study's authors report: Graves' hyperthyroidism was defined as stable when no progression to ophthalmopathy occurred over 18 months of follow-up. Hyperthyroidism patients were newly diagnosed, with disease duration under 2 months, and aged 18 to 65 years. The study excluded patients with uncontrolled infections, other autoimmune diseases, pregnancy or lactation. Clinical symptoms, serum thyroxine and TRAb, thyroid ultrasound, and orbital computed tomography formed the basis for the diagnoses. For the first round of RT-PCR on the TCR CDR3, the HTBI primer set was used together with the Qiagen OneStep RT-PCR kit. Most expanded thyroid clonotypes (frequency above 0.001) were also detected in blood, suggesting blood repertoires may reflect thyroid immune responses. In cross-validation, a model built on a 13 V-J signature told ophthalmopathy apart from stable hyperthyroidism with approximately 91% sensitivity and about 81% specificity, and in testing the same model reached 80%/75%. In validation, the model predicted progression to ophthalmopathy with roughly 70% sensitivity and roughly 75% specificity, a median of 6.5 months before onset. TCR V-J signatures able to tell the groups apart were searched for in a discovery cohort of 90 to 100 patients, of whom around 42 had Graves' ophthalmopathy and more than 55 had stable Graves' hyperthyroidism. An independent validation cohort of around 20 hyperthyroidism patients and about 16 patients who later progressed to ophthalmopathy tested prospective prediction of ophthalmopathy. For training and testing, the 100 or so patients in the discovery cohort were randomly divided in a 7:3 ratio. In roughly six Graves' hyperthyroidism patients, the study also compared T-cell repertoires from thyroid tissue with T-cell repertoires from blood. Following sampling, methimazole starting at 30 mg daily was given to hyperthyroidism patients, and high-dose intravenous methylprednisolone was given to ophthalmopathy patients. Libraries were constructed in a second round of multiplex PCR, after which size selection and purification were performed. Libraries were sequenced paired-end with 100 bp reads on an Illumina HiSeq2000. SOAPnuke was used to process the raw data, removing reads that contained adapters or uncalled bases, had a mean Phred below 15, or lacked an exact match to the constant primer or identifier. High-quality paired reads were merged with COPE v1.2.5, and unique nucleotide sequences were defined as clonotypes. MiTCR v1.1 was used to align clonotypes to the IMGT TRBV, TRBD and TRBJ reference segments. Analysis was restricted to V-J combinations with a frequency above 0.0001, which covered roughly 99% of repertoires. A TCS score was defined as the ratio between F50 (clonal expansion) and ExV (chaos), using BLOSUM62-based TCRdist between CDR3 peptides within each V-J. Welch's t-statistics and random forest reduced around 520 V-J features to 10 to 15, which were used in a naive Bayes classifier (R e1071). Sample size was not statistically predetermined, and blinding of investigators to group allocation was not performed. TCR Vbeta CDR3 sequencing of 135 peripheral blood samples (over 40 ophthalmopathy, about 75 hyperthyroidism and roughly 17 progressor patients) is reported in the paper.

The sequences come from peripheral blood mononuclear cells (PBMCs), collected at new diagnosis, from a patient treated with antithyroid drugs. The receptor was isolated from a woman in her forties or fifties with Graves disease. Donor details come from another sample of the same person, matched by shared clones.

The nucleotides read TGTGCCATCGCACCCTCCCTAGGAAACACTGAAGCTTTCTTT. Its product reads: CAIAPSLGNTEAFF. The chain is made from TRBV10-3 and TRBJ1-1; the D gene is not confidently resolved. The trim is 8 bases for V and 2 bases for J, with a gap of 15 bases between the germline ends. The CDR3, cysteine through phenylalanine, is 14 amino acids long. Just the 42-base CDR3 DNA is kept, in frame starting at base 1. CDR1 and CDR2 were assigned from the germline V gene as ENHRY and SYGVKD.